This note documents a single TCR beta chain sequence. Germline lookup yields CDR1 SGHAT and CDR2 FQNNGV. V was cut by 3 bases and J by 7 bases, with 16 bases left in between. The CDR3 spans 14 residues. This record comes from a study of blood T cell repertoires in COVID-19. For the study at large: The samples span acute and convalescent COVID-19 from the United States, Italy and Spain. The analysed material was cDNA or gDNA that came from T cells, B-cell-depleted T cells, or PBMCs.

Authors' processing steps: Counts of nucleated cells, estimated from reference gene primer amplification, were obtained. Sequencing was performed with immunoSEQ multiplex PCR; in TCRdb, only in-frame clones are kept and a portion is missing. From that table come the V and J calls and clone size; the DNA was used to work out D and trimming. The data show approximately 130,000 clones, 85% to 90% seen once. The chain recombines TRBV11-2 with TRBJ2-7; maybe TRBD2 (5 bases). The TCR comes from a man aged 55 to 69 with acute or convalescent COVID-19. Input material: peripheral blood. The CDR3, as DNA: TGTGCCAGCAGCTTTGATTTCGGGGTAGGGGAGCAGTACTTC. This translates into CASSFDFGVGEQYF.